The rows below give T cell receptor beta chains drawn from one sample of a study of blood T cell repertoires in COVID-19. Profiled with immunoSEQ multiplex PCR; TCRdb holds only in-frame clones, not every one. The sample yields around 99,000 clones, around 88% seen once. Sequencing was carried out using peripheral blood. The receptors originated from a man aged 50 to 59 with active or convalescent COVID-19. Both conserved end residues are part of each CDR3. Each record gives: V gene, J gene, CDR3 length, D gene, clone size, CDR3 protein, CDR3 DNA. A D gene is named only where the DNA matches it firmly. Clone size is given for some rows only: seen once, a few or many times, or a class if the clone is expanded.

TRBV10-3	TRBJ2-2	21	TRBD1	few	CAIRPNIPGQGASTNTGELFF	TGTGCCATCAGGCCAAACATACCGGGACAGGGGGCGTCTACGAACACCGGGGAGCTGTTTTTT
TRBV3-1/TRBV3-2	TRBJ1-1	15	TRBD1	-	CASSQGTGENTEAFF	TGTGCCAGCAGCCAAGGGACAGGTGAGAACACTGAAGCTTTCTTT
TRBV5-4	TRBJ2-7	15	-	-	CASSTPTGPVYEQYF	TGTGCCAGCAGCACCCCTACAGGGCCCGTCTACGAGCAGTACTTC
TRBV15	TRBJ2-1	13	TRBD2	-	CATSRGLAEEQFF	TGTGCCACCAGCAGAGGGCTAGCGGAAGAGCAGTTCTTC
TRBV6-5	TRBJ2-1	14	TRBD2	-	CASSLVGGRNEQFF	TGTGCCAGCAGTCTGGTCGGGGGGAGGAATGAGCAGTTCTTC
TRBV5-1	TRBJ2-7	14	TRBD2	-	CASSLRGEVYEQYF	TGCGCCAGCAGCTTGCGGGGGGAGGTCTACGAGCAGTACTTC
TRBV5-4	TRBJ2-7	14	-	-	CASSGTVSSYEQYF	TGTGCCAGCAGCGGAACAGTCTCCTCCTACGAGCAGTACTTC
TRBV30	TRBJ2-7	12	-	once	CAWSGDNYEQYF	TGTGCCTGGTCCGGGGACAACTACGAGCAGTACTTC
TRBV28	TRBJ2-3	18	TRBD2	-	CASSSGTSGSRYTDTQYF	TGTGCCAGCAGTTCCGGGACTAGCGGGAGTCGATACACAGATACGCAGTATTTT
TRBV20-1	TRBJ1-2	11	-	once	CSGRQNYGYTF	TGCAGTGGGAGACAGAACTATGGCTACACCTTC
TRBV5-8	TRBJ2-7	12	-	-	CASSLAPYEQYF	TGTGCCAGCAGCTTGGCTCCGTACGAGCAGTACTTC
TRBV28	TRBJ1-1	13	-	-	CVSVDPGSTEAFF	TGTGTCTCCGTAGATCCGGGTAGCACTGAAGCTTTCTTT
TRBV15	TRBJ2-7	17	TRBD2	-	CATSSEGLAGGVYEQYF	TGTGCCACCAGCAGCGAGGGACTAGCGGGAGGGGTCTACGAGCAGTACTTC
TRBV28	TRBJ1-2	15	TRBD1	-	CAIDGSRQGVEGYTF	TGTGCCATCGATGGATCCCGACAGGGCGTAGAAGGCTACACCTTC
TRBV28	TRBJ1-5	15	-	-	CASSLPTPNRLPQHF	TGTGCCAGCAGTTTACCTACCCCAAACCGTCTGCCCCAGCATTTT
TRBV3-1/TRBV3-2	TRBJ2-7	17	TRBD1	once	CASSQPRTGGVLREQYF	TGTGCCAGCAGCCAACCCCGAACAGGGGGTGTCCTACGGGAGCAGTACTTC